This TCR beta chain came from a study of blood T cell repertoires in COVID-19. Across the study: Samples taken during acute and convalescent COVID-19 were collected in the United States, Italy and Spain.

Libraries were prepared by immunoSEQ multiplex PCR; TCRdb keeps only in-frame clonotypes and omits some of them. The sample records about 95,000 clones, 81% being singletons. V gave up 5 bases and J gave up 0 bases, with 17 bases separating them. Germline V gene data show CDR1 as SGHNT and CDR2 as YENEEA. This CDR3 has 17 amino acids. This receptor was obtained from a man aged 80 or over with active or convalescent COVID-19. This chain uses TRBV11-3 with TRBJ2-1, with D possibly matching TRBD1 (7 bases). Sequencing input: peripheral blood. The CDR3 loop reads CASSPGGQQSSYNEQFF. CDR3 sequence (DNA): TGTGCCAGCAGCCCCGGGGGACAGCAGAGCTCCTACAATGAGCAGTTCTTC.